Following are 19 T cell receptor beta chains from one sample sequenced in a study of blood T cell repertoires in COVID-19. Profiled with immunoSEQ multiplex PCR; TCRdb holds only in-frame clones, not every one. This sample yields about 260,000 clones, of which about 87% are seen a single time; 9.5% to 13% belongs to the top ten. The sequenced material came from peripheral blood. The receptors were sampled from a woman aged 70-85 years with COVID-19, enrolled during active disease.

This clone was seen once. The chain combines TRBV2 with TRBJ2-1, with 12 bases identical to TRBD2. This CDR3 has 15 amino acids. CDR1 and CDR2 from the germline V gene are SNHLY and FYNNEI. Germline trimming cut 8 bases from V and 9 bases from J; bases unmatched to any gene: 11. The CDR3 coding sequence is TGTGCCAGCGGTAGGACTAGCGGGAAAGTCAGTGAGCAGTTCTTC. Its protein is CASGRTSGKVSEQFF.

J is TRBJ2-4 and V is TRBV20-1; tentative D call: TRBD2 (6 bases). Germline assignment: CDR1 DFQATT and CDR2 SNEGSKA (reference sequence). With 3 bases removed from V and 4 bases from J, the gap between germline ends came to 13 bases. The length of the CDR3 is 14 residues. The chain's CDR3 is CSASSGKLKNIQYF. The DNA for the CDR3 is TGCAGTGCTAGTAGCGGAAAATTAAAAAACATTCAGTACTTC.

V is TRBV28 and J is TRBJ1-1, with a possible D match to TRBD1 (5 bases). The CDR3 runs to 14 residues. CDR1 is MDHEN and CDR2 is SYDVKM in the germline V gene. Trimming left V 7 bases short and J 1 base short, with 13 bases between. The CDR3 DNA reads TGTGCCAGCAATATCGACAGAGGGAACACTGAAGCTTTCTTT. It yields the protein CASNIDRGNTEAFF.

The CDR3 here is CASSARGAVLQFF. DNA of the CDR3: TGTGCCAGCAGCGCCCGGGGAGCCGTGCTGCAGTTCTTC. This chain uses TRBV7-2 with TRBJ2-1; maybe TRBD2 (5 bases). V was cut by 5 bases and J by 12 bases, with 17 bases left in between. The germline gives CDR1 SGHTA, CDR2 FQGNSA. There are 13 residues in the CDR3. Filled out from reference TRBV7-2 and TRBJ2-1, the complete variable domain reads GAGVSQSPSNKVTEKGKDVELRCDPISGHTALYWYRQSLGQGLEFLIYFQGNSAPDKSGLPSDRFSAERTGGSVSTLTIQRTQQEDSAVYLCASSARGAVLQFFGPGTRLTVL.

The chain links TRBV5-1 to TRBJ2-1; 12 bases map to TRBD2. From germline, CDR1 is SGHRS and CDR2 YFSETQ. The V segment lost 6 bases and the J segment 8 bases; nucleotides outside the gene matches: 9. This CDR3 has 15 residues. This CDR3 is CASTLLAGGSHEQFF. DNA of the CDR3: TGCGCCAGCACTTTACTAGCGGGAGGATCCCATGAGCAGTTCTTC.

The chain joins TRBV9 to TRBJ2-1; no definite D call. Per the germline V gene, CDR1 is SGDLS and CDR2 is YYNGEE. The ends were cut back, 4 bases at V and 6 bases at J, with 11 bases in the middle. The CDR3 loop spans 13 amino acids. The chain's CDR3 is CASSPMLVNEQFF. In nucleotides, the CDR3 is TGTGCCAGCAGCCCTATGCTAGTCAATGAGCAGTTCTTC.

Here the CDR3 DNA reads TGTGCCAGCAGTCGACAGGGAGGTGAGACCCAGTACTTC. The encoded protein is CASSRQGGETQYF. This chain links TRBV6-4 with TRBJ2-5, with a weak D call TRBD1 (7 bases). Trimming took off 5 bases at V and 5 bases at J, with 12 bases between the two ends. Germline CDR1 reads MRHNA; CDR2 reads SNTAGT. The CDR3 contains 13 residues.

In this sample, this clone turned up a few times. This chain links TRBV3-1 (or the pseudogene TRBV3-2) with TRBJ2-7, with D perhaps matching TRBD1 (6 bases). From germline, CDR1 is LGHDT and CDR2 YNNKEL (reference sequence). CDR3 length: 15 amino acids. With 4 bases removed from V and 5 bases from J, the gap between germline ends came to 18 bases. The CDR3 reads CASSPANRDRHEQYF. The DNA for the CDR3 is TGTGCCAGCAGCCCGGCCAACAGGGACCGTCACGAGCAGTACTTC.

The V and J genes are TRBV7-9 and TRBJ1-3; D unresolved. Per germline, CDR1 SEHNR and CDR2 FQNEAQ (reference sequence). V lost 1 base and J 0 bases, leaving 7 bases between the germline ends. CDR3 length equals 15 residues. The CDR3 nucleotides are TGTGCCAGCAGCTTAGACAGACACTCTGGAAACACCATATATTTT. This codes for CASSLDRHSGNTIYF.

The chain employs TRBV5-1 and TRBJ1-3, with D maybe TRBD1 (6 bases). This CDR3 contains 15 residues. From germline, CDR1 is SGHRS and CDR2 YFSETQ. The germline V and J ends were trimmed by 3 bases and 2 bases, with 12 bases remaining between them. The CDR3 sequence: CASSYYGTPGNTIYF. The CDR3 DNA is TGCGCCAGCAGCTACTACGGGACACCTGGAAACACCATATATTTT.

The V call is TRBV6-5, the J call TRBJ2-2; 7 bases are shared with TRBD1. After removal of 4 bases from V and 1 base from J, the junction contained 3 bases not matched to a gene. The CDR3 spans 15 residues. The germline V gene encodes CDR1 MNHEY and CDR2 SVGAGI. CDR3 in amino acids: CASSSWTGNTGELFF. The CDR3, as DNA: TGTGCCAGCAGTTCCTGGACAGGGAACACCGGGGAGCTGTTTTTT.

The J gene is TRBJ1-5, the V gene TRBV6-5; D possibly corresponds to TRBD1 (6 bases). Germline CDR1 is MNHEY and CDR2 is SVGAGI. This CDR3 contains 13 residues. Trimming shortened V by 6 bases and J by 5 bases, and 11 bases separated the two germline ends. Here the CDR3 DNA reads TGTGCCAGCAGCGGACAGACCTATCAGCCCCAGCATTTT. This codes for CASSGQTYQPQHF.

CDR3 bases: TGTGCCACCTACAGGGGGACCACTGAAGCTTTCTTT. It translates to CATYRGTTEAFF. The rearrangement uses TRBV19 and TRBJ1-1; 8 bases line up with TRBD1. CDR3 size: 12 residues. V shed 10 bases and J 4 bases; nucleotides not matched to a gene: 5. Germline-derived CDR1 and CDR2 are LNHDA and SQIVND (reference sequence).

This rearrangement joins TRBV11-3 to TRBJ2-7; 7 bases map to TRBD1. Germline assignment: CDR1 SGHNT and CDR2 YENEEA. The CDR3 has 15 amino acids. The trim removed 2 bases at V and 2 bases at J, leaving 6 bases unmatched. The CDR3 loop is CASSLSATGTYEQYF. The CDR3 nucleotides are TGTGCCAGCAGCTTAAGCGCGACAGGGACCTACGAGCAGTACTTC.

This clone was counted a single time. This chain connects TRBV28 to TRBJ2-5; D call uncertain. Germline V CDR1 and CDR2: MDHEN, SYDVKM. V lost 6 bases and J lost 2, with 16 bases in between. This CDR3 comprises 15 residues. The CDR3 region has the DNA TGTGCCAGCAGCGGTTTCGGTGGGCAGCAAGAGACCCAGTACTTC. Its protein product is CASSGFGGQQETQYF. Drawing the rest from reference TRBV28 and TRBJ2-5, the complete variable domain is DVKVTQSSRYLVKRTGEKVFLECVQDMDHENMFWYRQDPGLGLRLIYFSYDVKMKEKGDIPEGYSVSREKKERFSLILESASTNQTSMYLCASSGFGGQQETQYFGPGTRLLVL.

The V gene is TRBV6-5, the J gene TRBJ1-3; 8 bases line up with TRBD1. V trimming: 5 bases; J trimming: 2 bases; junction bases outside the gene matches: 2. CDR3 length equals 14 residues. Germline loops: CDR1 MNHEY, CDR2 SVGAGI. CDR3 sequence (DNA): TGTGCCAGCAGTAGGGGACAGGCTGGAAACACCATATATTTT. Protein product: CASSRGQAGNTIYF.

The chain uses TRBV25-1 and TRBJ1-2; 7 nucleotides match TRBD1. The CDR3 is 13 residues long. Germline V gene data show CDR1 as MGHDK and CDR2 as SYGVNS. The V and J ends lost 4 bases and 3 bases, in that order; junction bases with no gene match: 2. The CDR3 coding sequence is TGTGCCAGCAGTGGACAGGGCGACTATGGCTACACCTTC. It specifies CASSGQGDYGYTF.

The gene calls are TRBV7-9 and TRBJ1-1; tentative D call: TRBD1 (5 bases). V was cut by 6 bases and J by 8 bases, with 16 bases left in between. CDR1 and CDR2 from the germline V gene are SEHNR and FQNEAQ (reference sequence). This CDR3 spans 13 amino acids. Here the CDR3 DNA reads TGTGCCAGCAGTCCTAGGAGGGAGGGGGAAGCTTTCTTT. It yields the protein CASSPRREGEAFF.

The CDR3 sequence is CASSIAQGAGETQYF. For the CDR3, the DNA is TGCGCCAGCAGCATAGCCCAGGGGGCCGGGGAGACCCAGTACTTC. The chain uses TRBV5-1 and TRBJ2-5, with 8 bases matching TRBD1. Trimming took 4 bases from V and 5 from J; bases not matched to a gene: 10. Germline V lookup: CDR1 SGHRS, CDR2 YFSETQ. The CDR3 extends over 15 amino acids.